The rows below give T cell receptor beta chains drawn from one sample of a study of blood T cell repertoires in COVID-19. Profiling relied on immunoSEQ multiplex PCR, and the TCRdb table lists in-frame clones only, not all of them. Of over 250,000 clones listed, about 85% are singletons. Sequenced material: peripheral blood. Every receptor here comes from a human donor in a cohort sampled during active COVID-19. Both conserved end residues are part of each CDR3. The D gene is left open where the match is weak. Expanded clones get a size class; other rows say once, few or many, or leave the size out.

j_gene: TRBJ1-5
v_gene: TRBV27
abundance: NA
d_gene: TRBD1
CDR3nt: TGTGCCAGCAGTCTCGACAGGGGAAGCAATCAGCCCCAGCATTTT
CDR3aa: CASSLDRGSNQPQHF

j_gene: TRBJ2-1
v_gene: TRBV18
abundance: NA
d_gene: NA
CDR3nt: TGTGCCAGCTCACCCACGCGTATCCGCTCCTACAATGAGCAGTTCTTC
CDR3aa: CASSPTRIRSYNEQFF

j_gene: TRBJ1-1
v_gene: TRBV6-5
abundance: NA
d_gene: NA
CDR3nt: TGTGCCAGCAGTCTTTACAGGTTAGAGGACACTGAAGCTTTCTTT
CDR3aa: CASSLYRLEDTEAFF

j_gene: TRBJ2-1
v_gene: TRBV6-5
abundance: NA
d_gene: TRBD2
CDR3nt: TGTGCCAGCAGTTACGGGGCTAGCGGGAGGTATGAGCAGTTCTTC
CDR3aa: CASSYGASGRYEQFF

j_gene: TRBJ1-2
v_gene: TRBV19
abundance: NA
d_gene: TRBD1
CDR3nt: TGTGCCAGTAGTGTACAGGGGACCAGTGGCTACACCTTC
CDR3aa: CASSVQGTSGYTF

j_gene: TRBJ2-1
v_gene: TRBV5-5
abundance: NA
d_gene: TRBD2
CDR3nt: TGTGCCAGCAGCCCGGGACTAGCGTCGAATGAGCAGTTCTTC
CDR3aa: CASSPGLASNEQFF

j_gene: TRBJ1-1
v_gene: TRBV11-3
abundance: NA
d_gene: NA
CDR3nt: TGTGCCAGCAGCTCAGGGTTATTCACTGAAGCTTTCTTT
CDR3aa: CASSSGLFTEAFF

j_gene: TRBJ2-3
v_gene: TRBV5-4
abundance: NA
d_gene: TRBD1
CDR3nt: TGTGCCAGCAGCCTAGGACAGGGGTGGAAGTATTTT
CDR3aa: CASSLGQGWKYF

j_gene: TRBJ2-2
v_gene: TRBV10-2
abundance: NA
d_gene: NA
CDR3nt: TGCGCCAGCAGTGTAATCTCCGGGGAGCTGTTTTTT
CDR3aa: CASSVISGELFF

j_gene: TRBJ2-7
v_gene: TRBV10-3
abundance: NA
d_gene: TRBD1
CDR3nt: TGTGCCATCAGTGGTGGAGGGACAGGGAGGAATTTGCCGCCCTACGAGCAGTACTTC
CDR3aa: CAISGGGTGRNLPPYEQYF

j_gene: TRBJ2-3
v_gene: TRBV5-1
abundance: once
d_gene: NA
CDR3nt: TGCGCCAGCAGCTTGGGGACACCAACTTCTAGCACAGATACGCAGTATTTT
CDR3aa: CASSLGTPTSSTDTQYF

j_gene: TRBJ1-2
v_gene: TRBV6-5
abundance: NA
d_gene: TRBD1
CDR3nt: TGTGCCAGCAGTTGGGGACAGGGGAACTATGGCTACACCTTC
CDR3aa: CASSWGQGNYGYTF

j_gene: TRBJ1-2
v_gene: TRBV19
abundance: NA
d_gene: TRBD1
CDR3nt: TGTGCCAGTAGTGATGCCGGGACAGGGAACTATGGCTACACCTTC
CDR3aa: CASSDAGTGNYGYTF

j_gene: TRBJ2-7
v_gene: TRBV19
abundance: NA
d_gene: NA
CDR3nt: TGTGCCAGTAGTAGGCTAAGGGGCGGGAATGCCTACGAGCAGTACTTC
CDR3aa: CASSRLRGGNAYEQYF

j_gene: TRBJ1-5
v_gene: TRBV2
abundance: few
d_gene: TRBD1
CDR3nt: TGTGCCAGCAGTAGAAACCGGGACAGAAATCAGCCCCAGCATTTT
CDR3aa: CASSRNRDRNQPQHF